The T cell receptor beta chain described here comes from a study of molecular identifiers for immune sequencing clone quantification. V shed 3 bases and J shed 4 bases, with 7 bases lying between them. This CDR3 has 13 residues. Germline values: CDR1 SGHVS, CDR2 FNYEAQ. Methods described previously were used for bulk TCR libraries, and listed TCR primers were applied. TCRdb used MiXCR to reprocess the PCR reads, holding one entry per CDR3 protein. The sample carries under 650,000 distinct CDR3 sequences, less than 20% recorded once. Sequenced input: naive CD8+ T cells from blood, with Jurkat cell RNA spiked in. Subset denoted: FACS-sorted CD8+CD4-CCR7+CD45RA+ naive T cells. The clonotype originates from a human donor in good health. Some libraries in this study had Jurkat cell RNA spiked in. J is TRBJ2-1 and V is TRBV7-6; no definite D call. CDR3 nucleotides: TGTGCCAGCAGCTTTAACACATACAATGAGCAGTTCTTC. Encoded protein: CASSFNTYNEQFF.